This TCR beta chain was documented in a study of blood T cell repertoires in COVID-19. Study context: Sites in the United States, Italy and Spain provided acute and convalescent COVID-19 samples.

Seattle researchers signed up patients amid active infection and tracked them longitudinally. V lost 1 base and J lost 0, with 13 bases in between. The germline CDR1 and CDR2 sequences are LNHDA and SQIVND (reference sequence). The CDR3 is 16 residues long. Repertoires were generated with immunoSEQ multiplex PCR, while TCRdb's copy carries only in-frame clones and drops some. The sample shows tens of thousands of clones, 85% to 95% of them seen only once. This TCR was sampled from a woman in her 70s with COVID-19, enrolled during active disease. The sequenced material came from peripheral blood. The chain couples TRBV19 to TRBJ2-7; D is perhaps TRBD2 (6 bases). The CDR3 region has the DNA TGTGCCAGTAGTATAGGCGGGGTTCGGGGCTCCTACGAGCAGTACTTC. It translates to CASSIGGVRGSYEQYF.